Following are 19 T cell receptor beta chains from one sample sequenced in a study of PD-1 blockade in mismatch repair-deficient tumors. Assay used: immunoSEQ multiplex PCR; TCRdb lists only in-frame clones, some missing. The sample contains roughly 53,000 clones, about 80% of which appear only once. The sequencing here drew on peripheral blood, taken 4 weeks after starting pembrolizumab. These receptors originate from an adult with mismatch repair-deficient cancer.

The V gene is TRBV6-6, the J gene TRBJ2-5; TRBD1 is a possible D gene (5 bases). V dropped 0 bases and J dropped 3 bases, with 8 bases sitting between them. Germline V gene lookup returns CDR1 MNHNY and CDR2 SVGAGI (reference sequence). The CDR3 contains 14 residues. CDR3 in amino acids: CASSYSRTKETQYF. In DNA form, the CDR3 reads TGTGCCAGCAGTTACTCCCGGACAAAAGAGACCCAGTACTTC.

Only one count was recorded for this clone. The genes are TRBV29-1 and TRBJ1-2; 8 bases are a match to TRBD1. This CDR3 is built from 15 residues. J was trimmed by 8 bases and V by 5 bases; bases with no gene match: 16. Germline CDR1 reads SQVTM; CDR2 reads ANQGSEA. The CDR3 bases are TGCAGCGTTTCGCCCCTCCACAGCCGGGACAGGGGCTACACCTTC. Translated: CSVSPLHSRDRGYTF.

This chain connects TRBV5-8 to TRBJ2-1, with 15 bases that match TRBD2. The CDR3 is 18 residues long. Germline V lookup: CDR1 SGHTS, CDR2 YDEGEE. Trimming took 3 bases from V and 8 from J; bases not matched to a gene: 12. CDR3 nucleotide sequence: TGTGCCAGCAGCTGGTCCGGGACTAGCGGGAGGCCGTTCTATGAGCAGTTCTTC. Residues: CASSWSGTSGRPFYEQFF.

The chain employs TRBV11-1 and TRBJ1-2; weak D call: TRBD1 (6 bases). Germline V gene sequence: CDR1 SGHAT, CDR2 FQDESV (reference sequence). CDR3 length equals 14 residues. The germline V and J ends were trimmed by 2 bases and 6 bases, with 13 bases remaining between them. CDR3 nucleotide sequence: TGTGCCAGCAGCTTATTAACAGGGAGCCATGGCTACACCTTC. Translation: CASSLLTGSHGYTF.

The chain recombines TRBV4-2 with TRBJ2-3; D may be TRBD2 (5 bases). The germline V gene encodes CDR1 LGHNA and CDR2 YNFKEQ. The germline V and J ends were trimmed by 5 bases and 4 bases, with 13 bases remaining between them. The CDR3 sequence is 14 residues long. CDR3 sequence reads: CASSLATHPDTQYF. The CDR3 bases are TGTGCCAGCAGCTTAGCGACCCACCCAGATACGCAGTATTTT.

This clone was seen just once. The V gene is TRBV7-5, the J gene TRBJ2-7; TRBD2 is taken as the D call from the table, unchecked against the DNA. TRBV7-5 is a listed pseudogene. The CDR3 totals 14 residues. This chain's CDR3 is CARSLGGGDYEQYF. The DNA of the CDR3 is TGTGCCAGAAGCTTAGGGGGAGGGGACTACGAGCAGTACTTC.

The CDR3 loop reads CASSRGGTSGYNEQFF. In DNA form, the CDR3 reads TGTGCCAGCAGTCGGGGGGGGACTAGCGGGTACAATGAGCAGTTCTTC. This chain uses TRBV7-3 with TRBJ2-1; 12 bases are shared with TRBD2. Trimming at V came to 6 bases and at J to 4 bases, leaving 7 bases not matched to a gene. The CDR3 has 16 amino acids. The germline V gene has CDR1 SGHTA and CDR2 FQGTGA. The full variable domain, its missing parts supplied by reference TRBV7-3 and TRBJ2-1, is GAGVSQTPSNKVTEKGKYVELRCDPISGHTALYWYRQSLGQGPEFLIYFQGTGAADDSGLPNDRFFAVRPEGSVSTLKIQRTERGDSAVYLCASSRGGTSGYNEQFFGPGTRLTVL.

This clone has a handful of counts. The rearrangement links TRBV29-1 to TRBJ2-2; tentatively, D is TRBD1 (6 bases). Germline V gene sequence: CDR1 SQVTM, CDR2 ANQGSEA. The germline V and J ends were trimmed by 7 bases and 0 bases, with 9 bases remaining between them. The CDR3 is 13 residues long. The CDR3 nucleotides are TGCAGCGGCGGACAGACGAACACCGGGGAGCTGTTTTTT. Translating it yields CSGGQTNTGELFF.

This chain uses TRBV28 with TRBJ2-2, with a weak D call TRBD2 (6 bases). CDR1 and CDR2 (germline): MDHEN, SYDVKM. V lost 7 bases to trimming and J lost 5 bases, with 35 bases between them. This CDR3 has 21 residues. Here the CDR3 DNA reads TGTGCCAGCAACCAATTTCGGACGCTCCGGGAGCACGATATATTAACCGGGGAGCTGTTTTTT. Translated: CASNQFRTLREHDILTGELFF. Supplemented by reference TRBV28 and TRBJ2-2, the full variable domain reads DVKVTQSSRYLVKRTGEKVFLECVQDMDHENMFWYRQDPGLGLRLIYFSYDVKMKEKGDIPEGYSVSREKKERFSLILESASTNQTSMYLCASNQFRTLREHDILTGELFFGEGSRLTVL.

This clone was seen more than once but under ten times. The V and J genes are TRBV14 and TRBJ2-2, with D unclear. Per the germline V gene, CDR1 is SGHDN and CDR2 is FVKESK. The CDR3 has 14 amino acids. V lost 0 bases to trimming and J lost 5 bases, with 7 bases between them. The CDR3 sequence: CASSQEGRTGELFF. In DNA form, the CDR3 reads TGTGCCAGCAGCCAAGAAGGGCGAACCGGGGAGCTGTTTTTT.

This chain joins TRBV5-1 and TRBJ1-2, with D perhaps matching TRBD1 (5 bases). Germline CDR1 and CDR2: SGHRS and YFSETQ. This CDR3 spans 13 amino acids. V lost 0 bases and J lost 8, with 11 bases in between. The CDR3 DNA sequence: TGCGCCAGCAGCTTGGGAGGGGAAGGAGGCTACACCTTC. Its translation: CASSLGGEGGYTF. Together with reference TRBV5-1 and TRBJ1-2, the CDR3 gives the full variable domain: KAGVTQTPRYLIKTRGQQVTLSCSPISGHRSVSWYQQTPGQGLQFLFEYFSETQRNKGNFPGRFSGRQFSNSRSEMNVSTLELGDSALYLCASSLGGEGGYTFGSGTRLTVV.

This CDR3 reads CASSLTGYTEAFF. CDR3 bases: TGCGCCAGCAGCTTGACAGGGTACACTGAAGCTTTCTTT. The rearrangement links TRBV5-1 to TRBJ1-1; possibly TRBD1 for D (6 bases). Per the germline V gene, CDR1 is SGHRS and CDR2 is YFSETQ. The CDR3 has 13 amino acids. V lost 1 base to trimming and J lost 3 bases, with 7 bases between them.

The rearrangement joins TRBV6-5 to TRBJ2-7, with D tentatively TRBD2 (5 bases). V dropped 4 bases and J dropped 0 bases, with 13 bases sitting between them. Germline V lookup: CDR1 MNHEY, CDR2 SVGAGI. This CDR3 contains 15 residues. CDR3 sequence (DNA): TGTGCCAGCAGTTTCGCGCGGGTGAGCTCCTACGAGCAGTACTTC. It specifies CASSFARVSSYEQYF.

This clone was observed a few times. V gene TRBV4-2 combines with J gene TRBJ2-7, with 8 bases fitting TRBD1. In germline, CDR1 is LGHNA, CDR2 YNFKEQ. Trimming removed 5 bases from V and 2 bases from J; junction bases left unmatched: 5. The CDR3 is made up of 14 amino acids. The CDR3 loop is CASSDGQGTYEQYF. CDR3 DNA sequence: TGTGCCAGCAGCGACGGACAGGGTACCTACGAGCAGTACTTC.

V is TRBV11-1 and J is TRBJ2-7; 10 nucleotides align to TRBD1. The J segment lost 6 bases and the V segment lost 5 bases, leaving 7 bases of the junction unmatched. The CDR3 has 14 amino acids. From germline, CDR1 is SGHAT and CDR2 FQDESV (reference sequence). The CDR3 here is CASSPAGTGAEQYF. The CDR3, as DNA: TGTGCCAGCAGCCCTGCCGGGACAGGGGCCGAGCAGTACTTC.

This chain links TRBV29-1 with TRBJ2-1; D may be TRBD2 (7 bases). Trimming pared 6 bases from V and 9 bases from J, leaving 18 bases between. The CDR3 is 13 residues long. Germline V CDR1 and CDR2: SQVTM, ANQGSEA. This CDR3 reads CSVREAGEGEQFF. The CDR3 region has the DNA TGCAGCGTGAGGGAGGCAGGGGAGGGTGAGCAGTTCTTC.

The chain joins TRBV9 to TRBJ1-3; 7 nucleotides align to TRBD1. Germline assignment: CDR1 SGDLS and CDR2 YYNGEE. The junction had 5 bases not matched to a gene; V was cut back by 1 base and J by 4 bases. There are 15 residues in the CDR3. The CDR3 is CASSVSTGAGNTIYF. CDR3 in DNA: TGTGCCAGCAGCGTATCCACAGGGGCGGGAAACACCATATATTTT.

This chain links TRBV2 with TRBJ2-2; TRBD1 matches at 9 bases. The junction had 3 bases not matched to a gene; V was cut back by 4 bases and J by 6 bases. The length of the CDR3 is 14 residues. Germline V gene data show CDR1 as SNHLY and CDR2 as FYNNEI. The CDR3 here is CASSGWTGAGELFF. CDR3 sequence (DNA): TGTGCCAGCAGTGGGTGGACAGGGGCCGGGGAGCTGTTTTTT.

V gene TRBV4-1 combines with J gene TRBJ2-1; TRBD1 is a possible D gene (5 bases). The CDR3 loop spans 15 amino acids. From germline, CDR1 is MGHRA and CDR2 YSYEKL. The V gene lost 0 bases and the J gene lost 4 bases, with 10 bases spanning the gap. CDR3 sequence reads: CASSQEGRQYNEQFF. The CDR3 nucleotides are TGCGCCAGCAGCCAAGAGGGGCGGCAATACAATGAGCAGTTCTTC.